This T cell receptor (beta chain) originates from a study of molecular identifiers for immune sequencing clone quantification. A word on this clonotype: Its antigen remains unidentified. Since a much larger clone is just one base distant, this may be a read error.

TCRdb recomputed calls from the PCR reads with MiXCR, one row per CDR3 protein. Of hundreds of thousands of distinct CDR3 sequences in the sample, 25% are singletons; the top ten hold about 0.8%. Unmatched junction bases numbered 3, after V lost 2 bases and J lost 4 bases. Germline CDR1 and CDR2: MNHEY and SVGAGI. The CDR3 has 14 residues. Libraries used roughly 20,000 to 1,000,000 sorted naive CD8 T cells and 10%, 30% or 50% RNA input. Sorting was used to obtain naive CD8 T cells (CD8+CD4-CCR7+CD45RA+). Study results and caveats: Identical TCR molecules that share a barcode could lead to an underestimation of highly expanded clone sizes.

The sequencing sample was made of naive CD8+ T cells from blood, with Jurkat cell RNA spiked in. As for subset: FACS-sorted CD8+CD4-CCR7+CD45RA+ naive T cells. This sequence originates from a human donor in good health. Some libraries in this study had Jurkat cell RNA spiked in. This chain uses TRBV6-5 with TRBJ2-3, with 7 bases identical to TRBD1. The CDR3 DNA reads TGTGCCAGCAGTTACAGCCAGGGGGCAGATACGCAGTATTTT. Amino acid sequence: CASSYSQGADTQYF.